The rows below give T cell receptor beta chains drawn from one sample of a study of early T cells in non-severe SARS-CoV-2 infection. TCRdb processed the 5' RACE reads anew with MiXCR; each CDR3 protein has one entry. The sample has over 60,000 distinct CDR3 sequences, 9.5% to 15% seen once; the top ten hold around 2.9%. The input for sequencing was whole blood, taken at baseline. All receptors come from an adult who was a healthcare worker with PCR-confirmed SARS-CoV-2 infection or an uninfected control (not recorded which). The CDR3 runs from the conserved cysteine through the conserved F or W. The D gene is left open where the match is weak. Expanded clones are given a class, and other clones once, few, many or no size at all.

d_gene,j_gene,abundance,v_gene,CDR3aa,CDR3nt
TRBD1,TRBJ2-2,few,TRBV5-1,CASSFGYHRGLSAGELFF,TGCGCCAGCAGCTTTGGGTATCACAGGGGTTTGAGCGCCGGGGAGCTGTTTTTT
TRBD1,TRBJ1-1,.,TRBV7-9,CASSFRGTAGTEAFF,TGTGCCAGCAGCTTTAGAGGGACAGCGGGGACTGAAGCTTTCTTT
TRBD1,TRBJ2-7,many,TRBV7-9,CASSSTGTVYEQYF,TGTGCCAGCAGCTCGACAGGGACGGTCTACGAGCAGTACTTC
.,TRBJ1-6,many,TRBV3-1,CASSRRQEDNSPLHF,TGTGCCAGCAGCCGCCGACAGGAGGATAATTCACCCCTCCACTTT
.,TRBJ1-6,.,TRBV4-1,CASSQAQGTLHSPLHF,TGCGCCAGCAGCCAAGCTCAGGGTACTCTACATTCACCCCTCCACTTT
.,TRBJ1-4,.,TRBV20-1,CSAGGRLNEKLFF,TGCAGTGCCGGGGGTCGCCTTAATGAAAAACTGTTTTTT
.,TRBJ2-7,few,TRBV11-2,CASSSHAYEQYF,TGTGCCAGCAGCTCCCACGCCTACGAGCAGTACTTC
TRBD1,TRBJ1-5,.,TRBV2,CASSAGQELQPQHF,TGTGCCAGCAGCGCGGGACAGGAACTTCAGCCCCAGCATTTT
.,TRBJ2-3,.,TRBV24-1,CATQAGQGVGADTQYF,TGTGCCACCCAGGCGGGGCAGGGGGTAGGCGCAGATACGCAGTATTTT
TRBD2,TRBJ2-7,.,TRBV18,CASSPPWTSGGRGEQYF,TGTGCCAGCTCACCACCCTGGACTAGCGGGGGAAGAGGCGAGCAGTACTTC
.,TRBJ2-1,few,TRBV9,CASSVGSSPHEQFF,TGTGCCAGCAGCGTAGGGTCTAGCCCCCATGAGCAGTTCTTC
TRBD2,TRBJ2-3,.,TRBV7-6,CASSYRGLAGEADTQYF,TGTGCCAGCAGCTACCGAGGACTAGCGGGGGAGGCAGATACGCAGTATTTT
.,TRBJ2-2,many,TRBV7-2,CASSLGGSNTGELFF,TGTGCCAGCAGCTTAGGAGGCTCGAACACCGGGGAGCTGTTTTTT
TRBD2,TRBJ2-7,.,TRBV20-1,CSASGLAGGTPYEQYF,TGCAGTGCTTCTGGACTAGCGGGGGGTACCCCCTACGAGCAGTACTTC
.,TRBJ2-1,.,TRBV2,CASSGGAPTYNEQFF,TGTGCCAGCAGTGGAGGGGCCCCGACCTACAATGAGCAGTTCTTC
TRBD1,TRBJ1-2,few,TRBV27,CASSSSESRGRGGYTF,TGTGCCAGCAGTTCCAGCGAATCCAGGGGGCGGGGAGGCTACACCTTC
TRBD2,TRBJ2-5,many,TRBV5-5,CASSLTIPPGLANQETQYF,TGTGCCAGCAGCTTGACGATACCCCCGGGACTAGCGAACCAAGAGACCCAGTACTTC
.,TRBJ1-2,.,TRBV5-1,CASTFGEYYGYTF,TGCGCCAGCACTTTCGGGGAGTACTATGGCTACACCTTC
TRBD2,TRBJ2-1,.,TRBV2,CASSESGGGATEQFF,TGTGCCAGCAGTGAAAGCGGCGGGGGGGCCACTGAGCAGTTCTTC
.,TRBJ1-2,few,TRBV6-2/TRBV6-3,CASSQGGYTF,TGTGCCAGCAGCCAGGGTGGCTACACCTTC
TRBD1,TRBJ2-1,.,TRBV6-1,CASSAQGDYNEQFF,TGTGCCAGCAGTGCGCAGGGGGACTACAATGAGCAGTTCTTC
.,TRBJ2-7,few,TRBV20-1,CSAVPRGYEQYF,TGCAGTGCTGTACCGAGGGGCTACGAGCAGTACTTC
TRBD1,TRBJ1-5,.,TRBV20-1,CSAHDRVNQPQHF,TGCAGTGCCCACGACAGGGTCAATCAGCCCCAGCATTTT
.,TRBJ2-3,.,TRBV5-5,CASSLVANGDTQYF,TGTGCCAGCAGCTTGGTAGCGAACGGGGATACGCAGTATTTT
.,TRBJ2-3,.,TRBV5-6,CASSEILDTQYF,TGTGCCAGCAGCGAAATCCTAGATACGCAGTATTTT